This T cell receptor (beta chain) was recovered during a study of blood T cells in healthy people across ages. Study outcomes and limitations: A roughly linear age-dependent decrease characterized TCR beta diversity per million T cells.

A J-beta primer mix and a sample-barcoded 5' primer were used in a second PCR of roughly 6 to 12 cycles. TCRdb reanalysed the 5' RACE reads using MiXCR and keeps one entry per CDR3 protein. The sample shows more than 1.4 million distinct CDR3 sequences, roughly 40% of them seen only once. CDR3 size: 15 residues. Germline V gene data show CDR1 as LGHDT and CDR2 as YNNKEL (reference sequence). V shed 4 bases and J 4 bases; nucleotides not matched to a gene: 8. In its sample, this clonotype was seen once. The antigen is unknown. Sequenced: blood. The receptor was isolated from a woman aged 18-29 years in good health. The chain combines TRBV3-1 with TRBJ1-2, with 8 bases aligning to TRBD1. CDR3 DNA: TGTGCCAGCAGCCGGGCGGACAGGGTCGGCTATGGCTACACCTTC. As protein: CASSRADRVGYGYTF.